These T cell receptor beta chains were read from a single sample in a study of T-cell reconstitution after alpha-beta-depleted transplantation in children. MiXCR was run by TCRdb on the PCR reads, yielding one entry per CDR3 protein. The sample has over 150,000 distinct CDR3 sequences; 11% are singletons. Sequences were derived from PBMCs, sampled before TCRalphabeta/CD19-depleted stem cell transplant. Receptor source: a boy aged 2-9 years with acute myeloid leukemia, due to receive a stem cell transplant. The CDR3 runs from the conserved cysteine through the conserved F or W. The D gene is left open where the match is weak. Size values are once, few and many counts, or a class for expanded clones, and some rows have none.

v_gene	len	abundance	j_gene	d_gene	CDR3aa	CDR3nt
TRBV14	13	many	TRBJ2-5	.	CASSQITGETQYF	TGTGCCAGCAGCCAGATTACGGGAGAGACCCAGTACTTC
TRBV12-3/TRBV12-4	13	many	TRBJ1-1	.	CASSLGKPGKAFF	TGTGCCAGCAGTTTAGGGAAACCGGGCAAAGCTTTCTTT
TRBV20-1	14	many	TRBJ2-7	.	CSADSPGRTYEQYF	TGCAGTGCTGATTCTCCGGGACGGACCTACGAGCAGTACTTC
TRBV20-1	15	many	TRBJ2-7	TRBD2	CSASSGTSVSYEQYF	TGCAGTGCTAGTTCCGGGACTAGCGTCTCCTACGAGCAGTACTTC
TRBV7-9	14	many	TRBJ1-1	.	CASSLGPMNTEAFF	TGTGCCAGCAGCTTAGGACCGATGAACACTGAAGCTTTCTTT
TRBV5-6	14	few	TRBJ2-1	.	CASTALPGPNEQFF	TGTGCCAGCACCGCGCTGCCAGGGCCCAATGAGCAGTTCTTC
TRBV20-1	14	many	TRBJ2-7	.	CSAPGRPSSYEQYF	TGCAGTGCTCCGGGGAGGCCGAGCTCCTACGAGCAGTACTTC
TRBV6-2/TRBV6-3	13	many	TRBJ2-1	.	CASEGLAYNEQFF	TGTGCCAGCGAGGGGTTGGCCTACAATGAGCAGTTCTTC
TRBV6-2/TRBV6-3	15	many	TRBJ1-1	.	CASREGSGFFPEAFF	TGTGCCAGCAGGGAGGGGTCCGGTTTTTTCCCTGAAGCTTTCTTT
TRBV7-8	15	many	TRBJ2-1	TRBD2	CASSFGTSLSNEQFF	TGTGCCAGCAGCTTCGGGACTAGCCTCTCCAATGAGCAGTTCTTC
TRBV7-6	13	many	TRBJ2-7	.	CASSLGQFYEQYF	TGTGCCAGCAGCTTGGGACAATTCTACGAGCAGTACTTC
TRBV12-3/TRBV12-4	14	many	TRBJ1-2	.	CASRGQTPGYGYTF	TGTGCCAGCAGAGGACAAACCCCAGGCTATGGCTACACCTTC
TRBV5-1	13	many	TRBJ2-1	.	CASSPAFDNEQFF	TGCGCCAGCAGCCCGGCTTTTGACAATGAGCAGTTCTTC
TRBV5-1	16	many	TRBJ2-1	TRBD2	CASSRVKREGRGEQFF	TGCGCCAGCAGCCGAGTAAAGCGGGAGGGCCGAGGTGAGCAGTTCTTC
TRBV29-1	16	medium-sized	TRBJ2-3	.	CSVEGARASSTDTQYF	TGCAGCGTTGAGGGAGCGAGGGCCTCTAGCACAGATACGCAGTATTTT
TRBV5-1	16	many	TRBJ2-3	TRBD2	CASSLASGRLTDTQYF	TGCGCCAGCAGCTTGGCGAGCGGGAGATTGACAGATACGCAGTATTTT
TRBV18	15	many	TRBJ1-1	TRBD1	CASSPTTGGRGEAFF	TGTGCCAGCTCACCAACAACAGGGGGCCGAGGTGAAGCTTTCTTT
TRBV2	20	many	TRBJ1-6	.	CASKLVRSVGRSSYNSPLHF	TGTGCCAGCAAACTAGTGAGGAGTGTGGGTAGAAGCTCCTATAATTCACCCCTCCACTTT
TRBV5-6	11	many	TRBJ2-3	.	CASSQQDTQYF	TGTGCCAGCAGCCAACAAGATACGCAGTATTTT
TRBV12-3/TRBV12-4	13	many	TRBJ1-2	.	CASSSDRNYGYTF	TGTGCCAGCAGTTCCGACAGGAACTATGGCTACACCTTC
TRBV20-1	15	many	TRBJ1-6	.	CSVHLFQGENSPLHF	TGCAGTGTACATCTGTTCCAGGGTGAGAATTCACCCCTCCACTTT
TRBV28	15	many	TRBJ2-1	TRBD2	CASSVSGERVDEQFF	TGTGCCAGCAGTGTAAGCGGGGAACGGGTCGATGAGCAGTTCTTC
TRBV12-3/TRBV12-4	15	many	TRBJ2-1	.	CASTLSTANYNEQFF	TGTGCCAGCACCCTCAGCACAGCTAACTACAATGAGCAGTTCTTC
TRBV2	11	many	TRBJ2-7	.	CASTLSYEQYF	TGTGCCAGCACACTGTCCTACGAGCAGTACTTC
TRBV11-2	17	many	TRBJ2-1	TRBD2	CASSFRAGGISYNEQFF	TGTGCCAGCAGCTTCCGAGCGGGGGGTATCTCCTACAATGAGCAGTTCTTC
TRBV5-1	12	many	TRBJ2-2	.	CASMSNTGELFF	TGCGCCAGCATGTCGAACACCGGGGAGCTGTTTTTT
TRBV14	12	many	TRBJ2-1	.	CASSLGGTEQFF	TGTGCCAGCAGCCTAGGGGGGACAGAGCAGTTCTTC
TRBV5-1	14	many	TRBJ1-3	.	CASAEVYSGNTIYF	TGCGCCAGCGCCGAGGTGTATTCTGGAAACACCATATATTTT
TRBV20-1	14	.	TRBJ2-1	TRBD2	CSAYLVGRASEQFF	TGCAGTGCTTATCTGGTCGGGAGGGCCTCTGAGCAGTTCTTC
TRBV6-5	16	many	TRBJ2-5	TRBD2	CASSYGLAGGHETQYF	TGTGCCAGCAGTTACGGACTAGCGGGGGGGCACGAGACCCAGTACTTC
TRBV20-1	14	.	TRBJ1-5	.	CSARKVGGNQPQHF	TGCAGTGCTAGAAAGGTGGGAGGCAATCAGCCCCAGCATTTT
TRBV15	13	many	TRBJ1-2	.	CATSRGDNYGYTF	TGTGCCACCAGCAGAGGGGATAACTATGGCTACACCTTC
TRBV5-4	14	many	TRBJ1-2	TRBD1	CASSSQGAPHGYTF	TGTGCCAGCAGCTCACAGGGGGCGCCCCATGGCTACACCTTC
TRBV12-3/TRBV12-4	18	many	TRBJ1-5	.	CASSLGRRTLDSNQPQHF	TGTGCCAGCAGTTTAGGCCGGCGAACCCTTGATAGCAATCAGCCCCAGCATTTT
TRBV7-3	15	many	TRBJ1-4	.	CASRPSRRTNEKLFF	TGTGCCAGCAGACCGAGCCGACGGACTAATGAAAAACTGTTTTTT
TRBV10-2	15	many	TRBJ1-6	.	CASSDSGPYYSPLHF	TGCGCCAGCAGTGATTCAGGTCCATATTATTCACCCCTCCACTTT
TRBV9	16	many	TRBJ2-6	TRBD2	CASSGREAEGANVLTF	TGTGCCAGCAGCGGGCGGGAGGCTGAAGGGGCCAACGTCCTGACTTTC
TRBV12-3/TRBV12-4	13	.	TRBJ2-3	.	CASRILGADTQYF	TGTGCCAGCAGGATACTAGGAGCAGATACGCAGTATTTT
TRBV20-1	16	many	TRBJ2-3	.	CSASRGWSGSEDTQYF	TGCAGTGCTAGTCGGGGCTGGAGCGGGTCTGAAGATACGCAGTATTTT
TRBV28	13	many	TRBJ2-7	TRBD1	CASSDRGTGEQYF	TGTGCCAGCAGCGACAGGGGAACGGGTGAGCAGTACTTC
TRBV5-1	13	many	TRBJ1-1	.	CASRIQPGDEAFF	TGCGCCAGCAGGATACAACCAGGGGATGAAGCTTTCTTT
TRBV3-1	18	many	TRBJ1-2	TRBD1	CASSQDGTEHPKSNGYTF	TGTGCCAGCAGCCAAGACGGGACAGAGCATCCTAAATCAAATGGCTACACCTTC
TRBV30	12	many	TRBJ1-2	.	CAWSTVLGGYTF	TGTGCCTGGAGTACCGTGCTTGGGGGCTACACCTTC
TRBV30	13	many	TRBJ1-2	TRBD1	CAWSPQGAIGYTF	TGTGCCTGGAGTCCCCAGGGGGCTATTGGCTACACCTTC
TRBV18	14	many	TRBJ1-2	.	CASSPGPGGYGYTF	TGTGCCAGCTCACCGGGACCAGGAGGCTATGGCTACACCTTC
TRBV20-1	13	few	TRBJ2-7	.	CSASTGGVDEQYF	TGCAGTGCTAGTACTGGAGGGGTGGACGAGCAGTACTTC
TRBV27	12	many	TRBJ1-1	.	CASGPGSTEAFF	TGTGCCAGCGGTCCGGGGAGCACTGAAGCTTTCTTT
TRBV3-1	13	many	TRBJ2-2	.	CASSQDLIGELFF	TGTGCCAGCAGCCAAGATCTTATCGGGGAGCTGTTTTTT